Each of the 19 T cell receptor beta chains below was sequenced from the same sample in a study of T-cell reconstitution after alpha-beta-depleted transplantation in children. Researchers prepared the TCRbeta library using unique molecular identifiers, the study reports. TCRdb analysed the PCR reads with MiXCR anew, one entry per CDR3 protein. Of fewer than 550,000 distinct CDR3 sequences in the sample, approximately 10% were seen once. Sample: PBMCs, taken before TCRalphabeta/CD19-depleted stem cell transplant. The receptors were sampled from a child under 10 years old with inherited bone marrow failure, due to receive a stem cell transplant.

CDR3 sequence reads: CASSPGSSPLHF. The CDR3 DNA reads as TGCGCCAGCAGTCCCGGGTCTTCACCCCTCCACTTT. The chain uses TRBV5-1 and TRBJ1-6; D is unresolved. V was clipped by 5 bases and J by 9 bases, with 9 bases between them. The CDR3 consists of 12 residues. Germline loops: CDR1 SGHRS, CDR2 YFSETQ.

This clonotype was observed a handful of times. The CDR3, as DNA: TGTGCCAGCAGTTCAAGCCGGGACAGGGGGCCCGAGCAGTACTTC. Translated: CASSSSRDRGPEQYF. The chain employs TRBV12-3 or TRBV12-4 and TRBJ2-7; 12 bases align to TRBD1. Trimming cost V 4 bases and J 6 bases; bases outside gene matches: 7. This CDR3 region has 15 residues.

This clonotype was recorded at least ten times. The chain is built from TRBV4-3 and TRBJ2-6; TRBD1 is a possible D gene (6 bases). The CDR3 loop spans 17 amino acids. Between the trimmed V and J ends, which lost 1 base and 0 bases, there was a span of 10 bases. CDR1 and CDR2 from the germline V gene are LGHNA and YSLEER. The CDR3 DNA is TGCGCCAGCAGCCAAGGCACAGGGACCTCTGGGGCCAACGTCCTGACTTTC. Protein: CASSQGTGTSGANVLTF.

This clonotype was found many times. V and J are TRBV10-2 and TRBJ2-7; 10 bases align to TRBD2. The trim removed 7 bases at V and 3 bases at J, leaving 6 bases unmatched. Germline V CDR1 and CDR2: WSHSY, SAAADI. The CDR3 is 14 amino acids. The CDR3: CASKRTSGNYEQYF. The DNA of the CDR3 is TGCGCCAGCAAACGGACTAGCGGAAACTACGAGCAGTACTTC.

This clonotype occurred many times. The CDR3 is CASRGGPEAFF. CDR3 DNA: TGTGCCAGCAGGGGGGGGCCTGAAGCTTTCTTT. The J gene is TRBJ1-1, the V gene TRBV25-1, with D perhaps matching TRBD1 (6 bases). The V end lost 6 bases, the J end lost 6 bases, and 8 bases lay between the germline ends. The CDR3 totals 11 residues. Per germline, CDR1 MGHDK and CDR2 SYGVNS.

This clonotype showed up many times. The V and J genes are TRBV21-1 and TRBJ2-1; no DNA check was done on the table's D call, TRBD2. TRBV21-1 is annotated as a pseudogene. The CDR3 runs to 17 residues. CDR3 protein: CASRVLPKGGGYNEQFF. The CDR3 DNA follows: TGTGCCAGCCGGGTCCTCCCAAAGGGTGGGGGGTACAATGAGCAGTTCTTC.

This clonotype occurred many times. The CDR3 protein is CSAREVTGTMMNTEAFF. The CDR3, as DNA: TGCAGTGCTAGAGAAGTTACAGGGACGATGATGAACACTGAAGCTTTCTTT. The V gene is TRBV20-1, the J gene TRBJ1-1, with TRBD1 as a possible D gene (6 bases). The V gene's germline CDR1 is DFQATT and CDR2 SNEGSKA (reference sequence). CDR3 size: 17 residues. The V and J ends lost 0 bases and 0 bases respectively, with 17 bases between them.

Many counts were recorded for this clonotype. The chain couples TRBV11-2 to TRBJ1-3, with 8 positions matching TRBD1. The CDR3 contains 14 residues. Germline assignment: CDR1 SGHAT and CDR2 FQNNGV. V shed 5 bases, J shed 9 bases, and the junction held 9 bases outside the gene matches. The DNA of the CDR3 is TGTGCCAGCAGCCCTGGGACAGGCGGTTTCACCATATATTTT. Translation gives CASSPGTGGFTIYF.

In this sample, this clonotype turned up many times. The chain links TRBV28 to TRBJ2-5; D assignment may be TRBD1 or TRBD2 (5 bases each). V lost 6 bases to trimming and J lost 0 bases, with 17 bases between them. The CDR3 is 16 residues long. CDR1 and CDR2 (germline): MDHEN, SYDVKM. CDR3 loop: CASRTPGPQYQETQYF. The CDR3 nucleotides read TGTGCCAGCAGGACGCCGGGACCCCAGTACCAAGAGACCCAGTACTTC.

Many counts were recorded for this clonotype. This chain uses TRBV9 with TRBJ2-7, with 10 bases matching TRBD1. Germline V gene sequence: CDR1 SGDLS, CDR2 YYNGEE. This CDR3 comprises 15 residues. The V and J ends lost 3 bases and 0 bases, in that order; junction bases with no gene match: 3. In nucleotides, the CDR3 is TGTGCCAGCAGCGAGGGACAGGGGTCCTCCTACGAGCAGTACTTC. It encodes CASSEGQGSSYEQYF.

This clonotype was seen ten or more times. The J gene is TRBJ2-3, the V gene TRBV24-1; 11 bases are a match to TRBD2. Germline V CDR1 and CDR2: KGHDR, SFDVKD. J gave up 3 bases and V 8 bases, and 3 bases lay outside the gene matches. This CDR3 has 14 amino acids. The CDR3 sequence: CATTSGRLTDTQYF. CDR3 bases: TGTGCCACCACTAGCGGGAGGTTGACAGATACGCAGTATTTT.

This clonotype was seen a handful of times. This chain uses TRBV28 with TRBJ2-5; 12 bases line up with TRBD2. CDR3 size: 16 residues. The J segment lost 4 bases and the V segment lost 2 bases, leaving 5 bases of the junction unmatched. Germline V gives CDR1 MDHEN, CDR2 SYDVKM. The CDR3 bases are TGTGCCAGCAGTTTAACGCTAGCGGGAGGGCGAGAGACCCAGTACTTC. Amino acid sequence: CASSLTLAGGRETQYF. The full variable domain, with the rest looked up from reference TRBV28 and TRBJ2-5, is DVKVTQSSRYLVKRTGEKVFLECVQDMDHENMFWYRQDPGLGLRLIYFSYDVKMKEKGDIPEGYSVSREKKERFSLILESASTNQTSMYLCASSLTLAGGRETQYFGPGTRLLVL.

This clonotype was observed at least ten times. The CDR3 DNA reads as TGTGCCAGCAGTTACGTGGGTCCAGATACGCAGTATTTT. This sequence encodes CASSYVGPDTQYF. This rearrangement joins TRBV6-2 or TRBV6-3 to TRBJ2-3; D is ambiguous. This CDR3 region has 13 residues. Germline CDR1 MNHEY, CDR2 SVGEGT. Trimming cost V 2 bases and J 4 bases, with 7 bases left between them.

This clonotype was seen at least ten times. The chain joins TRBV3-1 to TRBJ2-1; 12 bases match TRBD2. This CDR3 has 18 amino acids. V gave up 0 bases and J gave up 8 bases; unmatched junction bases: 11. Germline CDR1 LGHDT, CDR2 YNNKEL (reference sequence). In DNA, the CDR3 is TGTGCCAGCAGCCAAGAGACCCCCCTAGCGGGAGGGCCGGATGAGCAGTTCTTC. Encoded protein: CASSQETPLAGGPDEQFF.

This clonotype has just a few counts. The CDR3: CAWSVGHPYEQYF. In nucleotides, the CDR3 is TGTGCCTGGAGTGTAGGGCACCCCTACGAGCAGTACTTC. The J gene is TRBJ2-7, the V gene TRBV30; no reliable D call. CDR3 length: 13 residues. The germline gives CDR1 GTSNPN, CDR2 SVGIG (reference sequence). V lost 0 bases to trimming and J lost 2 bases, with 8 bases between them.

This clonotype was detected a few times. The rearrangement links TRBV19 to TRBJ2-2, with 7 positions matching TRBD2. Germline V lookup: CDR1 LNHDA, CDR2 SQIVND (reference sequence). This CDR3 has 16 amino acids. Trimming took 5 bases from V and 6 from J; bases not matched to a gene: 12. CDR3 region: CASSFAGGGRAGELFF. CDR3 DNA sequence: TGTGCCAGTAGTTTCGCCGGGGGAGGGAGGGCCGGGGAGCTGTTTTTT.

This clonotype was seen ten or more times. V and J are TRBV5-1 and TRBJ2-7, with D possibly matching TRBD1 (6 bases). Germline V gene data show CDR1 as SGHRS and CDR2 as YFSETQ. This CDR3 has 15 amino acids. The ends were cut back, 5 bases at V and 2 bases at J, with 17 bases in the middle. CDR3 nucleotides: TGCGCCAGCAGTTGGGACCCAGGGGTCCCCTACGAGCAGTACTTC. It codes for CASSWDPGVPYEQYF.

This clonotype has a count of ten or more. The chain is built from TRBV15 and TRBJ2-1; a weak D match, TRBD1 (5 bases). This CDR3 has 12 residues. Between the trimmed V and J ends, which lost 5 bases and 7 bases, there was a span of 9 bases. CDR1 LNHNV and CDR2 YYDKDF come from the germline V gene (reference sequence). The CDR3 spells CATSLPGNEQFF. The CDR3 DNA is TGTGCCACCAGCTTGCCAGGGAATGAGCAGTTCTTC.

This clonotype appeared a few times. The rearrangement uses TRBV12-5 and TRBJ2-2; no firm D call. The CDR3 loop spans 15 amino acids. CDR1 is LGHNT and CDR2 is FRNRAP in the germline V gene. Trimming left V 1 base short and J 1 base short, with 7 bases between. CDR3 nucleotide sequence: TGTGCTAGTGGTTTGGCCCCCGAGAACACCGGGGAGCTGTTTTTT. Translating it yields CASGLAPENTGELFF.